These 28 T cell receptor beta chains share one sample of origin, sequenced in a study of Ad26.COV2.S vaccination and SARS-CoV-2 variants. Using immunoSEQ multiplex PCR, the repertoire was profiled, and TCRdb retains in-frame clones only, with some absent. The sample has about 100,000 clones, around 82% seen once. The sequences come from peripheral blood, collected after recovery from COVID-19. The origin of the receptors is a human donor who had recovered from COVID-19.

The chain employs TRBV7-2 and TRBJ2-5, with TRBD2 matching 9 bases. V gave up 5 bases and J gave up 6 bases; unmatched junction bases: 10. Per the germline V gene, CDR1 is SGHTA and CDR2 is FQGNSA. This CDR3 region has 15 residues. The CDR3 spells CASSPQGGGVKTQYF. In nucleotides, the CDR3 is TGTGCCAGCAGCCCTCAAGGCGGGGGGGTTAAGACCCAGTACTTC.

The V call is TRBV5-4, the J call TRBJ2-2, with TRBD2 matching 11 bases. CDR3 length equals 16 residues. Germline V gene lookup returns CDR1 SGHNT and CDR2 YYREEE (reference sequence). The trim removed 4 bases at V and 4 bases at J, leaving 6 bases unmatched. The CDR3 sequence: CASSPSGGRPTGELFF. Here the CDR3 DNA reads TGTGCCAGCAGCCCTAGCGGGGGGCGACCCACCGGGGAGCTGTTTTTT.

V is TRBV7-2 and J is TRBJ2-3, with 15 bases aligning to TRBD2. Germline-derived CDR1 and CDR2 are SGHTA and FQGNSA. The CDR3 contains 16 residues. Unmatched junction bases numbered 4, after V lost 5 bases and J lost 4 bases. The CDR3 DNA reads TGTGCCAGCAGCGCGCGGACTAGCGGGGGGGCAGATACGCAGTATTTT. Translated: CASSARTSGGADTQYF.

The chain joins TRBV5-1 to TRBJ2-3; D call uncertain. Trimming took off 2 bases at V and 0 bases at J, with 13 bases between the two ends. Germline CDR1 SGHRS, CDR2 YFSETQ. This CDR3 comprises 16 residues. Here the CDR3 DNA reads TGCGCCAGCAGCTTAGTGGGGATCGGTAGCACAGATACGCAGTATTTT. It codes for CASSLVGIGSTDTQYF.

This chain uses TRBV7-6 with TRBJ2-7, with TRBD1 identical over 7 bases. The CDR3 runs 13 residues. In germline, CDR1 is SGHVS, CDR2 FNYEAQ. V lost 5 bases and J lost 6; bases outside the gene matches: 7. CDR3 in amino acids: CASSMGQYSEQYF. The CDR3 DNA is TGTGCCAGCAGCATGGGACAGTACAGCGAGCAGTACTTC.

The chain joins TRBV2 to TRBJ1-4; TRBD1 matches 7 bases. The CDR3 totals 15 residues. The trim removed 6 bases at V and 1 base at J, leaving 5 bases unmatched. CDR1 is SNHLY and CDR2 is FYNNEI in the germline V gene. CDR3 amino acids: CASRRDSRTNEKLFF. The CDR3 nucleotides read TGTGCCAGCAGGCGGGACAGCAGAACTAATGAAAAACTGTTTTTT. Using reference TRBV2 and TRBJ1-4 for the parts outside the CDR3, the full variable domain is EPEVTQTPSHQVTQMGQEVILRCVPISNHLYFYWYRQILGQKVEFLVSFYNNEISEKSEIFDDQFSVERPDGSNFTLKIRSTKLEDSAMYFCASRRDSRTNEKLFFGSGTQLSVL.

The chain employs TRBV19 and TRBJ1-4; D gene unclear. Trimming removed 1 base at V and 7 bases at J, with 13 bases between. This CDR3 spans 15 amino acids. Germline loops: CDR1 LNHDA, CDR2 SQIVND (reference sequence). CDR3 residues: CASSIAEKVGEKLFF. In DNA, the CDR3 is TGTGCCAGTAGTATAGCAGAGAAGGTTGGTGAAAAACTGTTTTTT.

CDR3 residues: CASSSRTSGGETQYF. In nucleotides, the CDR3 is TGTGCCAGCAGCTCGCGGACTAGCGGGGGGGAGACCCAGTACTTC. This chain uses TRBV11-2 with TRBJ2-5, with 14 positions matching TRBD2. V was pared by 4 bases and J by 5 bases, with 3 bases of the junction left unmatched. CDR3 size: 15 residues. Looked up from germline, CDR1 is SGHAT and CDR2 is FQNNGV.

The chain couples TRBV19 to TRBJ2-7; 7 bases match TRBD1. This CDR3 has 13 residues. Trimming cost V 3 bases and J 13 bases; bases outside gene matches: 12. Germline CDR1 and CDR2: LNHDA and SQIVND (reference sequence). Written as DNA, the CDR3 is TGTGCCAGTAGTATTAACAGAGGGGACAGTCTTTACTTC. Protein product: CASSINRGDSLYF.

The J gene is TRBJ2-6, the V gene TRBV5-4, with D unclear. CDR3 length: 15 amino acids. From germline, CDR1 is SGHNT and CDR2 YYREEE (reference sequence). Deletions cut 0 bases from V and 0 bases from J, with 4 bases between. DNA for the CDR3: TGTGCCAGCAGCTTGGGTAACTCTGGGGCCAACGTCCTGACTTTC. It encodes CASSLGNSGANVLTF.

The chain couples TRBV12-3 or TRBV12-4 to TRBJ2-2, with 7 positions matching TRBD2. This CDR3 has 12 residues. Germline trimming cut 10 bases from V and 7 bases from J; bases unmatched to any gene: 6. The CDR3 nucleotides read TGTGCCACCCCGGGAGGCGGCGGGGAGCTGTTTTTT. This sequence encodes CATPGGGGELFF.

This sequence joins TRBV7-2 and TRBJ2-7; possibly TRBD2 for D (5 bases). This CDR3 comprises 14 residues. The germline CDR1 and CDR2 sequences are SGHTA and FQGNSA. The V and J ends lost 8 bases and 5 bases respectively, with 19 bases between them. The CDR3 spells CASRQTGLGDEQYF. CDR3 in DNA: TGTGCCAGCCGTCAGACTGGTCTCGGGGACGAGCAGTACTTC.

This rearrangement joins TRBV7-9 to TRBJ1-5, with 7 nucleotides matching TRBD1. The length of the CDR3 is 15 residues. The ends lost 5 bases at V and 5 bases at J; junction bases unmatched: 9. Looked up from germline, CDR1 is SEHNR and CDR2 is FQNEAQ (reference sequence). In nucleotides, the CDR3 is TGTGCCAGCAGCACAGGGGCAGGGATGGATCAGCCCCAGCATTTT. It yields the protein CASSTGAGMDQPQHF.

The gene calls are TRBV28 and TRBJ1-5; D gene unclear. CDR3 length: 12 amino acids. V lost 7 bases to trimming and J lost 3 bases, with 7 bases between them. The germline CDR1 and CDR2 sequences are MDHEN and SYDVKM. CDR3 in DNA: TGTGCCAGCAAAGGCTCCAATCAGCCCCAGCATTTT. This codes for CASKGSNQPQHF.

CDR3 bases: TGCGCCAGCAGCTTGGTACAGGGGTCTAACTATGGCTACACCTTC. Translated, it gives CASSLVQGSNYGYTF. The V and J genes are TRBV5-1 and TRBJ1-2; 7 bases fit TRBD1. This CDR3 comprises 15 residues. V dropped 0 bases and J dropped 0; count of bases not matched to a gene: 2. CDR1 is SGHRS and CDR2 is YFSETQ in the germline V gene.

The rearrangement uses TRBV5-4 and TRBJ2-7, with 8 bases matching TRBD1. CDR3 length equals 15 residues. In germline, CDR1 is SGHNT, CDR2 YYREEE (reference sequence). Trimming cost V 4 bases and J 1 base; bases outside gene matches: 7. This CDR3 reads CASSNTGGRSYEQYF. The CDR3 nucleotides read TGTGCCAGCAGCAACACAGGGGGTAGATCCTACGAGCAGTACTTC.

The chain couples TRBV3-1 (or the pseudogene TRBV3-2) to TRBJ2-3; 8 bases agree with TRBD2. This CDR3 is built from 16 residues. The germline CDR1 and CDR2 sequences are LGHDT and YNNKEL (reference sequence). V lost 0 bases to trimming and J lost 6 bases; unmatched junction nucleotides: 8. CDR3 nucleotides: TGTGCCAGCAGCCAAGACGTCGGGGGGGGCTGGGATACGCAGTATTTT. As protein: CASSQDVGGGWDTQYF.

The V call is TRBV4-2, the J call TRBJ1-1; D perhaps matches TRBD1 (6 bases). V lost 0 bases and J 6 bases, leaving 17 bases between the germline ends. Germline V CDR1 and CDR2: LGHNA, YNFKEQ. CDR3 length equals 16 residues. As DNA, the CDR3 is TGTGCCAGCAGCCAAGATGGCCAGGGGCCCTTCGCTGAAGCTTTCTTT. Its translation is CASSQDGQGPFAEAFF.

The rearrangement uses TRBV14 and TRBJ2-5; perhaps TRBD1 as D (5 bases). The CDR3 is 15 residues long. Germline values: CDR1 SGHDN, CDR2 FVKESK. V shed 0 bases and J shed 4 bases, with 12 bases lying between them. DNA for the CDR3: TGTGCCAGCAGCCAAGAATCGGCAGGGCGAGAGACCCAGTACTTC. This sequence encodes CASSQESAGRETQYF.

This chain uses TRBV6-5 with TRBJ2-3; TRBD2 might be the D (6 bases). There are 13 residues in the CDR3. CDR1 and CDR2 from the germline V gene are MNHEY and SVGAGI. V was shortened by 6 bases and J by 4 bases, with 11 bases between the two germline ends. The CDR3 region has the DNA TGTGCCAGCAGCTCGGGGGAATCAGATACGCAGTATTTT. Its protein product is CASSSGESDTQYF.

The chain employs TRBV19 and TRBJ1-5; TRBD1 might be the D (6 bases). CDR1 LNHDA and CDR2 SQIVND come from the germline V gene (reference sequence). CDR3 length equals 15 residues. V was pared by 9 bases and J by 1 base, with 16 bases between. For the CDR3, the DNA is TGTGCCAGCGCAAGGGGGTGGGAGAGCAATCAGCCCCAGCATTTT. It encodes CASARGWESNQPQHF.

The J gene is TRBJ1-2, the V gene TRBV6-5; D call uncertain. The germline V gene encodes CDR1 MNHEY and CDR2 SVGAGI. This CDR3 is 13 amino acids long. Trimming removed 6 bases from V and 4 bases from J, with 12 bases in between. CDR3: CASRAEIAYGYTF. CDR3 nucleotide sequence: TGTGCCAGCAGGGCAGAAATAGCCTATGGCTACACCTTC.

This clone came up a few times. The chain is built from TRBV6-1 and TRBJ1-1, with D hard to call. Germline CDR1 and CDR2: MNHNS and SASEGT. V lost 2 bases to trimming and J lost 1 base, with 8 bases between them. This CDR3 spans 14 amino acids. CDR3 in DNA: TGTGCCAGCAGTGAATCCGCTTGGAACACTGAAGCTTTCTTT. It translates to CASSESAWNTEAFF.

This clone was seen more than once but under ten times. The CDR3 DNA is TGCAGTGCTAGTGGCGGGGGGGCGAACACCGGGGAGCTGTTTTTT. The encoded protein is CSASGGGANTGELFF. This chain joins TRBV20-1 and TRBJ2-2; 9 bases are a match to TRBD2. Germline V CDR1 and CDR2: DFQATT, SNEGSKA (reference sequence). The CDR3 has 15 amino acids. With 3 bases clipped from V and 0 bases from J, the junction kept 2 bases outside the gene matches.

The chain has TRBV7-3 and TRBJ2-3; 7 nucleotides match TRBD1. V dropped 4 bases and J dropped 5; count of bases not matched to a gene: 9. CDR1 and CDR2 from the germline V gene are SGHTA and FQGTGA. There are 15 residues in the CDR3. CDR3 in DNA: TGTGCCAGCAGCTCCCACACAGGGGCCCAAGATACGCAGTATTTT. Its protein is CASSSHTGAQDTQYF.

This chain connects TRBV15 to TRBJ2-2; D uncertain. Germline loops: CDR1 LNHNV, CDR2 YYDKDF (reference sequence). The V gene lost 2 bases and the J gene lost 3 bases, with 13 bases spanning the gap. The CDR3 spans 16 residues. DNA of the CDR3: TGTGCCACCAGCAGACTTACCCCGCCCTACACCGGGGAGCTGTTTTTT. As protein: CATSRLTPPYTGELFF.

The chain couples TRBV4-1 to TRBJ1-2; TRBD1 matches 7 bases. Germline CDR1 reads MGHRA; CDR2 reads YSYEKL. CDR3 length: 14 residues. Trimming at V came to 4 bases and at J to 3 bases, leaving 5 bases not matched to a gene. The CDR3 DNA follows: TGCGCCAGCAGCCCGACAGGGAACGACTATGGCTACACCTTC. It is translated as CASSPTGNDYGYTF.

This CDR3 reads CASRTQGPYGYTF. The CDR3 DNA sequence: TGTGCCAGCAGGACACAGGGGCCCTATGGCTACACCTTC. The V gene is TRBV28, the J gene TRBJ1-2; 7 bases match TRBD1. The CDR3 contains 13 residues. V lost 6 bases, J lost 4 bases, and 5 bases stayed unmatched. The V gene's germline CDR1 is MDHEN and CDR2 SYDVKM.